The 20 T cell receptor beta chains in this list originate from one sample, sequenced in a study of blood T cell repertoires in COVID-19. Assay: immunoSEQ multiplex PCR; the TCRdb copy retains only in-frame clones and omits some. The repertoire includes about 120,000 clones, 81% of them detected once, and roughly 4% sits in the top ten. Sequenced sample: peripheral blood. These receptors were obtained from a woman in her 50s with acute or convalescent COVID-19.

The chain recombines TRBV7-9 with TRBJ2-5, with 7 bases fitting TRBD1. V was pared by 5 bases and J by 2 bases, with 8 bases of the junction left unmatched. CDR3 length equals 15 residues. In germline, CDR1 is SEHNR, CDR2 FQNEAQ (reference sequence). CDR3 nucleotide sequence: TGTGCCAGCAGCCCGCGACAGGGTCCTCAAGAGACCCAGTACTTC. The encoded protein is CASSPRQGPQETQYF.

This clone has more than one count but fewer than ten. V is TRBV2 and J is TRBJ1-4; TRBD1 might be the D (6 bases). Germline assignment: CDR1 SNHLY and CDR2 FYNNEI. CDR3 length: 15 amino acids. Trimming shortened V by 7 bases and J by 7 bases, and 19 bases separated the two germline ends. The chain's CDR3 is CASMIRPGVGEKLFF. CDR3 DNA sequence: TGTGCCAGCATGATCCGGCCAGGGGTAGGTGAAAAACTGTTTTTT.

This chain connects TRBV27 to TRBJ2-3; 11 bases align to TRBD1. The CDR3 covers 15 residues. Germline V gene lookup returns CDR1 MNHEY and CDR2 SMNVEV (reference sequence). J was trimmed by 4 bases and V by 6 bases; bases with no gene match: 6. CDR3 bases: TGTGCCAGCAGGAGGGACAGGGGGAGGTCAGATACGCAGTATTTT. This gives the protein CASRRDRGRSDTQYF.

CDR3 sequence reads: CASSFRGVSKTEAFF. DNA for the CDR3: TGTGCCAGCAGTTTTCGGGGGGTATCGAAAACTGAAGCTTTCTTT. V is TRBV28 and J is TRBJ1-1; possibly TRBD1 for D (5 bases). The germline gives CDR1 MDHEN, CDR2 SYDVKM. This CDR3 spans 15 amino acids. Trimming took 3 bases from V and 5 from J, leaving 16 bases between them.

The sample holds a few counts of this clone. The genes are TRBV5-8 and TRBJ1-4; tentatively, D is TRBD1 (5 bases). There are 16 residues in the CDR3. Germline V CDR1 and CDR2: SGHTS, YDEGEE. V lost 3 bases and J lost 1, with 13 bases in between. The CDR3 DNA sequence: TGTGCCAGCAGCTCGAAGGGAGGGGAAACTAATGAAAAACTGTTTTTT. This sequence encodes CASSSKGGETNEKLFF.

The V gene is TRBV6-5, the J gene TRBJ1-1; D remains ambiguous. V lost 5 bases to trimming and J lost 5 bases, with 9 bases between them. The CDR3 runs 12 residues. Per the germline V gene, CDR1 is MNHEY and CDR2 is SVGAGI. The CDR3 here is CASSTPGTEAFF. The CDR3 nucleotides are TGTGCCAGCAGTACCCCGGGAACTGAAGCTTTCTTT.

By its share, this clone is medium-sized. The chain has TRBV6-6 and TRBJ1-5, with 9 bases matching TRBD1. The CDR3 runs 14 residues. Unmatched junction bases numbered 4, after V lost 6 bases and J lost 4 bases. Germline CDR1 MNHNY, CDR2 SVGAGI (reference sequence). The CDR3 DNA sequence: TGTGCCAGCAGAACCGGGACAGGGAATCAGCCCCAGCATTTT. Translating it yields CASRTGTGNQPQHF.

This chain connects TRBV2 to TRBJ2-3; D gene unclear. Germline values: CDR1 SNHLY, CDR2 FYNNEI. V was clipped by 3 bases and J by 2 bases, with 9 bases between them. The CDR3 contains 14 residues. Written as DNA, the CDR3 is TGTGCCAGCAGTGACTTAGTGATCACAGATACGCAGTATTTT. This sequence encodes CASSDLVITDTQYF.

The chain recombines TRBV3-1 (or the pseudogene TRBV3-2) with TRBJ1-2; D ambiguous. The CDR3 has 13 amino acids. Per the germline V gene, CDR1 is LGHDT and CDR2 is YNNKEL (reference sequence). V lost 7 bases and J lost 4, with 13 bases in between. The CDR3 nucleotides are TGTGCCAGCAAATCGGCCGGACTCTATGGCTACACCTTC. It translates to CASKSAGLYGYTF.

The V call is TRBV2, the J call TRBJ1-2; D possibly corresponds to TRBD1 (6 bases). Per germline, CDR1 SNHLY and CDR2 FYNNEI. The CDR3 loop spans 14 amino acids. V gave up 5 bases and J gave up 2 bases, with 12 bases separating them. CDR3 region: CASSNQGINYGYTF. The CDR3, as DNA: TGTGCCAGCAGTAATCAGGGGATCAACTATGGCTACACCTTC.

This clone was seen only a few times. Here the CDR3 DNA reads TGTGCCAGCAGGAATCGAGAACAGGGGAGCAATGAAAAACTGTTTTTT. Protein sequence: CASRNREQGSNEKLFF. The genes are TRBV5-4 and TRBJ1-4; TRBD1 agrees at 7 bases. In germline, CDR1 is SGHNT, CDR2 YYREEE (reference sequence). The V segment lost 5 bases and the J segment 5 bases; nucleotides outside the gene matches: 12. The CDR3 sequence is 16 residues long.

The V and J genes are TRBV9 and TRBJ1-1; 8 nucleotides line up with TRBD1. The length of the CDR3 is 15 residues. V dropped 3 bases and J dropped 3; count of bases not matched to a gene: 7. The germline V gene encodes CDR1 SGDLS and CDR2 YYNGEE. The CDR3 DNA sequence: TGTGCCAGCAGCGGACCACAGGGGGGCGACACTGAAGCTTTCTTT. It translates to CASSGPQGGDTEAFF.

This sequence joins TRBV19 and TRBJ2-1; the D gene is possibly TRBD1 (6 bases). Trimming took 1 base from V and 5 from J, leaving 12 bases between them. Germline assignment: CDR1 LNHDA and CDR2 SQIVND (reference sequence). This CDR3 has 15 amino acids. The CDR3 loop reads CASSIANTGNNEQFF. The CDR3 bases are TGTGCCAGTAGTATAGCCAATACAGGGAACAATGAGCAGTTCTTC.

There are a few counts of this clone. The chain couples TRBV11-2 to TRBJ1-2; D is ambiguous. The germline gives CDR1 SGHAT, CDR2 FQNNGV. The V and J ends lost 0 bases and 7 bases respectively, with 9 bases between them. The CDR3 is 13 amino acids. Here the CDR3 DNA reads TGTGCCAGCAGCTTAGAAGGAGGGTCTGGCTACACCTTC. It encodes CASSLEGGSGYTF.

This clone occurred a few times. The chain joins TRBV5-1 to TRBJ2-5; D ambiguous. V was trimmed by 1 base and J by 0 bases, leaving 7 bases between them. The CDR3 runs to 14 residues. Germline V gene lookup returns CDR1 SGHRS and CDR2 YFSETQ. The CDR3 DNA follows: TGCGCCAGCAGCTTGTTGCGGAACCAAGAGACCCAGTACTTC. Its protein product is CASSLLRNQETQYF. Variable domain in full (rest from reference TRBV5-1 and TRBJ2-5): KAGVTQTPRYLIKTRGQQVTLSCSPISGHRSVSWYQQTPGQGLQFLFEYFSETQRNKGNFPGRFSGRQFSNSRSEMNVSTLELGDSALYLCASSLLRNQETQYFGPGTRLLVL.

The V gene is TRBV7-6, the J gene TRBJ1-4; a possible D gene is TRBD1 (6 bases). This CDR3 has 14 residues. V lost 2 bases to trimming and J lost 6 bases, with 10 bases between them. Germline lookup yields CDR1 SGHVS and CDR2 FNYEAQ. CDR3 DNA sequence: TGTGCCAGCAGCTTAATGACAGGTGATGAAAAACTGTTTTTT. It translates to CASSLMTGDEKLFF.

The CDR3 DNA is TGTGCCAGCAGCGTAGGAGGGCCCTGGGAATCTGGGGCCAACGTCCTGACTTTC. It specifies CASSVGGPWESGANVLTF. The chain carries TRBV9 and TRBJ2-6; TRBD2 might be the D (5 bases). Per germline, CDR1 SGDLS and CDR2 YYNGEE. V lost 0 bases to trimming and J lost 1 base, with 14 bases between them. The CDR3 extends over 18 amino acids.

In this sample, this clone turned up once. V usage is TRBV29-1 and J usage is TRBJ2-3, with 12 nucleotides matching TRBD2. CDR1 SQVTM and CDR2 ANQGSEA come from the germline V gene. The CDR3 spans 14 residues. V lost 7 bases, J lost 2 bases, and 4 bases stayed unmatched. The CDR3 DNA reads TGCAGCGCCGGACTAGCGGGGTACACAGATACGCAGTATTTT. Translation gives CSAGLAGYTDTQYF.

This clone came up once. This rearrangement joins TRBV28 to TRBJ2-1; D is unresolved. The CDR3 runs to 12 residues. Germline values: CDR1 MDHEN, CDR2 SYDVKM. V dropped 5 bases and J dropped 15 bases, with 17 bases sitting between them. This CDR3 is CASSRINSSRFF. The CDR3 region has the DNA TGTGCCAGCAGTCGAATTAACAGCTCTCGGTTCTTC.

V usage is TRBV2 and J usage is TRBJ2-3, with D tentatively TRBD2 (6 bases). CDR1 and CDR2 from the germline V gene are SNHLY and FYNNEI. Trimming shortened V by 7 bases and J by 3 bases, and 23 bases separated the two germline ends. The CDR3 is 17 residues long. CDR3 region: CASTIFPGGIKTDTQYF. The CDR3 region has the DNA TGTGCCAGCACAATTTTCCCAGGCGGGATAAAGACAGATACGCAGTATTTT.